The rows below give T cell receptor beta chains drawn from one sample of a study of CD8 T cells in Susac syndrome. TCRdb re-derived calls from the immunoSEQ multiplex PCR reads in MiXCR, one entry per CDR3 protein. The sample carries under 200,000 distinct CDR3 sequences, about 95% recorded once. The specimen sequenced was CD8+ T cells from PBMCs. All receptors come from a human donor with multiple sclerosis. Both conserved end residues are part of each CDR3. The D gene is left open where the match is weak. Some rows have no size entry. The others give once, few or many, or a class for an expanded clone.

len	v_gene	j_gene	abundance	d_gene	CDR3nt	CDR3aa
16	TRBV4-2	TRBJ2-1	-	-	TGTGCCAGCAGCCAAGAAGGGGCACTCGCTTACAATGAGCAGTTCTTC	CASSQEGALAYNEQFF
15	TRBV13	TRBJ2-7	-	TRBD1	TGTGCCAGCAGCGCCACCGGGACAGGGTTTAACGAGCAGTACTTC	CASSATGTGFNEQYF
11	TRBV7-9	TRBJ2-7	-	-	TGTGCCAGCAGCATCCACTACGAGCAGTACTTC	CASSIHYEQYF
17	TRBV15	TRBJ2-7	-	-	TGTGCCACCAGCAGAGATAAATGGGACAAAGTTCGGGACGAGCAGTACTTC	CATSRDKWDKVRDEQYF
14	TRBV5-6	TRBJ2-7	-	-	TGTGCCAGCAGCTTGGCCGAGGGGCTCTACGAGCAGTACTTC	CASSLAEGLYEQYF
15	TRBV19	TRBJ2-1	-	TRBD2	TGTGCCAGTAGTACTACTAGCGGGAGATTAGATGAGCAGTTCTTC	CASSTTSGRLDEQFF
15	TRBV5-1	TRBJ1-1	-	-	TGCGCCAGCAGCTTGGTGGGGGTTTGCTGCACTGAAGCTTTCTTT	CASSLVGVCCTEAFF
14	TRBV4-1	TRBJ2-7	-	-	TGCGCCAGCAGCCAAGGATCCCAGGTTGGGGAGCAGTACTTC	CASSQGSQVGEQYF
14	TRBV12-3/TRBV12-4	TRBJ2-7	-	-	TGTGCCAGCAGTTTAGATGGGGGGCTCGACGAGCAGTACTTC	CASSLDGGLDEQYF
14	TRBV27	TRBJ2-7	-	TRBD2	TGTGCCAGCAGTTTATTAGCGGGAGGGAGTGAGCAGTACTTC	CASSLLAGGSEQYF
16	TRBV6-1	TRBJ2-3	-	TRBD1	TGTGCCAGCAGACGATCCGGGACAGACAGCACAGATACGCAGTATTTT	CASRRSGTDSTDTQYF
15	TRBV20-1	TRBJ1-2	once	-	TGCAGTGCTAGACCAGCCCTCCGGGACATTAATGGCTACACCTTC	CSARPALRDINGYTF
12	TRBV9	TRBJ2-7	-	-	TGTGCCAGCAGCCCAGAGGGGCACGAGCAGTACTTC	CASSPEGHEQYF
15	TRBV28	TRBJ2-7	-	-	TGTGCCAGCAGTTTAGCGGGGACAGCCTCCTACGAGCAGTACTTC	CASSLAGTASYEQYF
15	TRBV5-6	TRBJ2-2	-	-	TGTGCCAGCAGCTTGGGAGGGGCCCGGGTCGGGGAGCTGTTTTTT	CASSLGGARVGELFF
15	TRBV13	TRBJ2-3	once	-	TGTGCCAGCAGCTTAGGAGCACCTCCCCGGAATACGCAGTATTTT	CASSLGAPPRNTQYF
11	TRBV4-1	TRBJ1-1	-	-	TGCGCCAGCAGCCAAGCTACTGAAGCTTTCTTT	CASSQATEAFF
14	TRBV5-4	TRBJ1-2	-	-	TGTGCCAGCAGCGATTCGACAGGCTACTATGGCTACACCTTC	CASSDSTGYYGYTF
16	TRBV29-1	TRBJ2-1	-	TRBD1	TGCAGCGTTACAGGGGGAGGGACAGGGGGCTACAATGAGCAGTTCTTC	CSVTGGGTGGYNEQFF
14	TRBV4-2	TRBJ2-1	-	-	TGTGCCAGCAGCCAAGTGGATCCAGGCGATGAGCAGTTCTTC	CASSQVDPGDEQFF
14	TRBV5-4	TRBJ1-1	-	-	TGTGCCAGCAGCGGGGGACAAGCTGGTACTGAAGCTTTCTTT	CASSGGQAGTEAFF
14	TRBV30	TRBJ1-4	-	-	TGTGCCTGGAGTGTGTCGGACGGCAATGAAAAACTGTTTTTT	CAWSVSDGNEKLFF
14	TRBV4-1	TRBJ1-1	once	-	TGCGCCAGCAGCCAAGATCCCGGGAACACTGAAGCTTTCTTT	CASSQDPGNTEAFF
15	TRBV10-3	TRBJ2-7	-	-	TGTGCCATCAGTGATGACGGGAGTCCTCATGACGAGCAGTACTTC	CAISDDGSPHDEQYF
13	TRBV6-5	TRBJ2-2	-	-	TGTGCCAGCAGCCCTACAGACACCGGGGAGCTGTTTTTT	CASSPTDTGELFF
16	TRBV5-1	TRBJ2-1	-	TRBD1	TGCGCCAGCAGCTTGTTGCAGGGGGCGTTCGTCGATGAGCAGTTCTTC	CASSLLQGAFVDEQFF
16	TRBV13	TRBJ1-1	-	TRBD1	TGTGCCAGCAGCCCCGGGACAGGCGGCATGAACACTGAAGCTTTCTTT	CASSPGTGGMNTEAFF
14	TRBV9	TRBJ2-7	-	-	TGTGCCAGCAGCGTTGGACTGCCCTCCTACGAGCAGTACTTC	CASSVGLPSYEQYF
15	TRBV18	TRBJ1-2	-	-	TGTGCCAGCTCACCATTGATCTCCAGGGAGAGAGGCTACACCTTC	CASSPLISRERGYTF
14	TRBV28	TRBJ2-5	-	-	TGTGCCAGCAGTAACCGGGGTATAGGAGAGACCCAGTACTTC	CASSNRGIGETQYF
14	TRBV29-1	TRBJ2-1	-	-	TGCAGCGTTGATGGCGCGGGACTGTACAATGAGCAGTTCTTC	CSVDGAGLYNEQFF
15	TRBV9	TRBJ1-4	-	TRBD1	TGTGCCAGCAGCGTTCGGGGACAGCTGAATGAAAAACTGTTTTTT	CASSVRGQLNEKLFF